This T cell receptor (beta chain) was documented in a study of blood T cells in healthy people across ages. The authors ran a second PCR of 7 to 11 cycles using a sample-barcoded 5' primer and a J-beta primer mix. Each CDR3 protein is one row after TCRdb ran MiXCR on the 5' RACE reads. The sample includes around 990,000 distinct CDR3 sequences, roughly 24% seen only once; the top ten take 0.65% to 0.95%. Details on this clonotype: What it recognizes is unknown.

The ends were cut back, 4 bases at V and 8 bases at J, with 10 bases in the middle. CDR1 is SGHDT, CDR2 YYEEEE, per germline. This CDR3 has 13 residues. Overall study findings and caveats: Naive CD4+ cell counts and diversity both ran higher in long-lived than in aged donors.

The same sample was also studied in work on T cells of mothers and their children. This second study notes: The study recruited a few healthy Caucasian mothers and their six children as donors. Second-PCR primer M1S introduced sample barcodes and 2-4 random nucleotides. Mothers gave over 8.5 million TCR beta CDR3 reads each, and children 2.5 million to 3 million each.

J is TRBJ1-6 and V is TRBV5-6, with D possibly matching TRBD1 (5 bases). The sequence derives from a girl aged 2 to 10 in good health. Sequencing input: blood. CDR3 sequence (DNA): TGTGCCAGCAGCGGGGACGGAGATTCACCCCTCCACTTT. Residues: CASSGDGDSPLHF.